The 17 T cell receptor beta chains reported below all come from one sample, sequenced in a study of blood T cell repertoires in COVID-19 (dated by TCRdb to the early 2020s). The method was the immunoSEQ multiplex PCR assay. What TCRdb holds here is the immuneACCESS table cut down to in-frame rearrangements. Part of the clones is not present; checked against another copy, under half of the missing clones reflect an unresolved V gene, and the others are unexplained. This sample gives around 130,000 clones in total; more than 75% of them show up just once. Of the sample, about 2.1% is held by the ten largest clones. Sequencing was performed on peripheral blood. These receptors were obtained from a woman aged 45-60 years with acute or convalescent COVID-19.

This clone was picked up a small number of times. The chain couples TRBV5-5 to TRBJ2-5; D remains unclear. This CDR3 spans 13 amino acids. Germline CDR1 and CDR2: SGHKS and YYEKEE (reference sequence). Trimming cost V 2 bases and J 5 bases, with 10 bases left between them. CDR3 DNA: TGTGCCAGCAGCTTTTGGTTCGGGGAGACCCAGTACTTC. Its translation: CASSFWFGETQYF.

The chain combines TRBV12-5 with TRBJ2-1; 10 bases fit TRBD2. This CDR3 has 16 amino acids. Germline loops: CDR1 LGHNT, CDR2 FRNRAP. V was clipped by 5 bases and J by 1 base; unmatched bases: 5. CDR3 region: CASGVLLAGSYNEQFF. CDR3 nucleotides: TGTGCTAGTGGTGTCCTACTAGCGGGGTCCTACAATGAGCAGTTCTTC.

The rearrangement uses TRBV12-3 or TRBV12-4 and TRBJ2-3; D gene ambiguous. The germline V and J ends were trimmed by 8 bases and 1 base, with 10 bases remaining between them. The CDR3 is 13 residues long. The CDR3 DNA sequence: TGTGCCAGCCTTAAGACTCGCACAGATACGCAGTATTTT. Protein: CASLKTRTDTQYF.

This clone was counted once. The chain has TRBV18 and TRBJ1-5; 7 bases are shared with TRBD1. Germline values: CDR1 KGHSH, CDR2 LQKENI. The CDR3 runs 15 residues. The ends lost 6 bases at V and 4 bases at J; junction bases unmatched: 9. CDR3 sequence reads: CASSPEGGGNQPQHF. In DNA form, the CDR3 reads TGTGCCAGCTCCCCCGAAGGGGGCGGAAATCAGCCCCAGCATTTT. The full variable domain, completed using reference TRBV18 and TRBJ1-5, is NAGVMQNPRHLVRRRGQEARLRCSPMKGHSHVYWYRQLPEEGLKFMVYLQKENIIDESGMPKERFSAEFPKEGPSILRIQQVVRGDSAAYFCASSPEGGGNQPQHFGDGTRLSIL.

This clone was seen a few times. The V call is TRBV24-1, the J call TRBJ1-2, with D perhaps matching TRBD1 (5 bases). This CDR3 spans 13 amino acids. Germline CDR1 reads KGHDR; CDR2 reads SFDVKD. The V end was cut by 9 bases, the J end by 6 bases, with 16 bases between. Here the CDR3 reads CATASPGDHGYTF. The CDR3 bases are TGTGCCACCGCCTCCCCGGGGGATCATGGCTACACCTTC.

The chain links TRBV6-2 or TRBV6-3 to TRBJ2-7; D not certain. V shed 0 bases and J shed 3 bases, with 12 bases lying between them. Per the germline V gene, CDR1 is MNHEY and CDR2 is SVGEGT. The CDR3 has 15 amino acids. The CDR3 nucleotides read TGTGCCAGCAGTTACTCGATGGCACAAGACTACGAGCAGTACTTC. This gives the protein CASSYSMAQDYEQYF.

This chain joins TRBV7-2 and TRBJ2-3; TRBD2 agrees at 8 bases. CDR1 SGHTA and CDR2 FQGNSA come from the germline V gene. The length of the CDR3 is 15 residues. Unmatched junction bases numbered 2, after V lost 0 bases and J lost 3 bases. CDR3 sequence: CASSLASGETDTQYF. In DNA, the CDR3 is TGTGCCAGCAGCTTAGCTAGCGGGGAGACAGATACGCAGTATTTT. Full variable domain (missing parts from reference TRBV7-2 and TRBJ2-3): GAGVSQSPSNKVTEKGKDVELRCDPISGHTALYWYRQSLGQGLEFLIYFQGNSAPDKSGLPSDRFSAERTGGSVSTLTIQRTQQEDSAVYLCASSLASGETDTQYFGPGTRLTVL.

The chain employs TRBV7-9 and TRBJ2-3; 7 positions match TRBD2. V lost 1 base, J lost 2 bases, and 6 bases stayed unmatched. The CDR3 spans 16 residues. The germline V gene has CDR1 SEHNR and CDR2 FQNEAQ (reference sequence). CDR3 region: CASSLGASGSTDTQYF. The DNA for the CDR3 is TGTGCCAGCAGCTTAGGGGCTAGCGGTTCCACAGATACGCAGTATTTT.

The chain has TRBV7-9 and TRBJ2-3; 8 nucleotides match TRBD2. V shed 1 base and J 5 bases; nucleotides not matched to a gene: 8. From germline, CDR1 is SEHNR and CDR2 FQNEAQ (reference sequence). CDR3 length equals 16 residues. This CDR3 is CASSLGLRTSGDTQYF. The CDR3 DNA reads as TGTGCCAGCAGCTTAGGATTGCGTACTAGCGGAGATACGCAGTATTTT.

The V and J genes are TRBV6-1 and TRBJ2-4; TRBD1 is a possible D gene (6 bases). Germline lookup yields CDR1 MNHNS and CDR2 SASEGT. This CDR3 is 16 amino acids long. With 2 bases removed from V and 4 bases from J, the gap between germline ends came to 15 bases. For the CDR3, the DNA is TGTGCCAGCAGTGAATTAGGGCAGGGGTGGAAAAACATTCAGTACTTC. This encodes CASSELGQGWKNIQYF.

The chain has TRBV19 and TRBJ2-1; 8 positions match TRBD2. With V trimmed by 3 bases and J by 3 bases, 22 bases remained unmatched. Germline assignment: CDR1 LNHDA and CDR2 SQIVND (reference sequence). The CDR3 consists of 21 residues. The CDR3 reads CASSIENSGLVSSGFYNEQFF. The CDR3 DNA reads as TGTGCCAGTAGTATCGAAAACTCGGGACTAGTATCATCAGGGTTCTACAATGAGCAGTTCTTC.

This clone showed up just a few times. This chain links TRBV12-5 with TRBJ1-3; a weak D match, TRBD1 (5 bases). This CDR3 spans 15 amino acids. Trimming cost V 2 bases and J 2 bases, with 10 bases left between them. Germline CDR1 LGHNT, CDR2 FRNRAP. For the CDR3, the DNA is TGTGCTAGTGGTTTGCAAAGGGGCACTGGAAACACCATATATTTT. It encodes CASGLQRGTGNTIYF.

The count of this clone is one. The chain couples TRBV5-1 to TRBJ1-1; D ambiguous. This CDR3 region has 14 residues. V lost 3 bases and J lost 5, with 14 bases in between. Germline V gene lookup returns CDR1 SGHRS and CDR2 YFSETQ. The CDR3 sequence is CASSSMGGQTEAFF. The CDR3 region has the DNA TGCGCCAGCAGCTCGATGGGAGGGCAGACTGAAGCTTTCTTT. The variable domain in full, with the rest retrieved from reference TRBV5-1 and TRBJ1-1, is KAGVTQTPRYLIKTRGQQVTLSCSPISGHRSVSWYQQTPGQGLQFLFEYFSETQRNKGNFPGRFSGRQFSNSRSEMNVSTLELGDSALYLCASSSMGGQTEAFFGQGTRLTVV.

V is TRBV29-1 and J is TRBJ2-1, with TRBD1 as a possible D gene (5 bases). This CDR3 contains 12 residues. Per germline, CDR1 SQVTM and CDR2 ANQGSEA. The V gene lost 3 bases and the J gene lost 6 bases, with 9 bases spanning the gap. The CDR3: CSVEGQGNEQFF. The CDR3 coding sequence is TGCAGCGTTGAGGGGCAGGGCAATGAGCAGTTCTTC.

DNA of the CDR3: TGTGCCAGCAGGTTCATGGGACTAGCCTACGAGCAGTACTTC. This encodes CASRFMGLAYEQYF. This chain links TRBV6-4 with TRBJ2-7; 8 bases align to TRBD2. CDR1 MRHNA and CDR2 SNTAGT come from the germline V gene. With V trimmed by 6 bases and J by 2 bases, 6 bases remained unmatched. There are 14 residues in the CDR3.

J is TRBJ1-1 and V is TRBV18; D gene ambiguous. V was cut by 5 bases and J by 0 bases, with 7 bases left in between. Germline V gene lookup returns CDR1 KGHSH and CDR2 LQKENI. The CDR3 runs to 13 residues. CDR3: CASSGEVNTEAFF. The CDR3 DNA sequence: TGTGCCAGCTCAGGAGAGGTGAACACTGAAGCTTTCTTT.

CDR3 residues: CATSLTGYQETQYF. In DNA, the CDR3 is TGTGCCACCAGTTTGACAGGGTACCAAGAGACCCAGTACTTC. The rearrangement uses TRBV24-1 and TRBJ2-5; 7 bases agree with TRBD1. V was clipped by 6 bases and J by 0 bases; unmatched bases: 3. There are 14 residues in the CDR3. CDR1 KGHDR and CDR2 SFDVKD come from the germline V gene.